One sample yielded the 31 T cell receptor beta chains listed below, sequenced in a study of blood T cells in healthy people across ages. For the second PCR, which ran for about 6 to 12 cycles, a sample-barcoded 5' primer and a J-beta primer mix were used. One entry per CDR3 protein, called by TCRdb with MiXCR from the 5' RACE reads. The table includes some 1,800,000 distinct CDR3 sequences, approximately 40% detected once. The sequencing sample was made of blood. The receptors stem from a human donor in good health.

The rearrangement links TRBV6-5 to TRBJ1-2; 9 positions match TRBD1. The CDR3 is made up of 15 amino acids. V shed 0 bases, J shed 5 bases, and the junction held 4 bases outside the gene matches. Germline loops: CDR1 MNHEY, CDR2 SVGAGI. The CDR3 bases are TGTGCCAGCAGTTACTCAACAGGGGGCCTTTATGGCTACACCTTC. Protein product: CASSYSTGGLYGYTF.

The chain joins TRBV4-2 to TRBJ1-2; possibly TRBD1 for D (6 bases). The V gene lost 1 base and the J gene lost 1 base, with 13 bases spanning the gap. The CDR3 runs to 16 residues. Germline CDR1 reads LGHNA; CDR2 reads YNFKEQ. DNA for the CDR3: TGTGCCAGCAGCCAAGGGATCGGGGGCCTTAACTATGGCTACACCTTC. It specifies CASSQGIGGLNYGYTF.

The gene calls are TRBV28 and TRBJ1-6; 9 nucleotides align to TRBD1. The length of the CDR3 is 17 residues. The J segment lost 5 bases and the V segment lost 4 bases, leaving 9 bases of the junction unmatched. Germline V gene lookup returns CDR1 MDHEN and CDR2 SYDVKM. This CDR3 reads CASSSYVQGAHNSPLHF. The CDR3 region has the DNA TGTGCCAGCAGTTCATATGTACAGGGGGCGCATAATTCACCCCTCCACTTT.

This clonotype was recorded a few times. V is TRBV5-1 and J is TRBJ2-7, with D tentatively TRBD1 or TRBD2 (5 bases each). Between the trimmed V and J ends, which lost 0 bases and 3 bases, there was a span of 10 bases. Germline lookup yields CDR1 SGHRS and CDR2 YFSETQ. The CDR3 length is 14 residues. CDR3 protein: CASSLVQGDYEQYF. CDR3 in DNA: TGCGCCAGCAGCTTGGTCCAGGGAGACTACGAGCAGTACTTC.

In nucleotides, the CDR3 is TGTGCCAGCAGGCAGATAACAGTGACTGAAGCTTTCTTT. It specifies CASRQITVTEAFF. The J gene is TRBJ1-1, the V gene TRBV6-5; D is undetermined. Germline values: CDR1 MNHEY, CDR2 SVGAGI. The V gene lost 6 bases and the J gene lost 5 bases, with 13 bases spanning the gap. The CDR3 is 13 amino acids.

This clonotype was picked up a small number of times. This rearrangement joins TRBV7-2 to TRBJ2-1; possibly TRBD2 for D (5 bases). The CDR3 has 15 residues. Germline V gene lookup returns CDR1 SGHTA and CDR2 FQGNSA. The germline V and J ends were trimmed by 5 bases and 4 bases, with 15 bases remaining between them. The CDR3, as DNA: TGTGCCAGCAGCCGTTTGAGGGATATGTACAATGAGCAGTTCTTC. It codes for CASSRLRDMYNEQFF.

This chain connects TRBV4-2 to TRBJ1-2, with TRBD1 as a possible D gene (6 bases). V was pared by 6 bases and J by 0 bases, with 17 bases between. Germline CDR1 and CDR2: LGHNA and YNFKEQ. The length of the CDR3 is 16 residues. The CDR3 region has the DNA TGTGCCAGCAGTCAAACGGGACACCCTGCTAACTATGGCTACACCTTC. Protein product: CASSQTGHPANYGYTF.

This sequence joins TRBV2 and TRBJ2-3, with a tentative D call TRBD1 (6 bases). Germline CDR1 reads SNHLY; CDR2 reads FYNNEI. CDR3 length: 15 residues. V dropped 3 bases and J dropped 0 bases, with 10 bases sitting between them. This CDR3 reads CASSDRTASTDTQYF. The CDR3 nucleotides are TGTGCCAGCAGTGACCGGACAGCGAGCACAGATACGCAGTATTTT.

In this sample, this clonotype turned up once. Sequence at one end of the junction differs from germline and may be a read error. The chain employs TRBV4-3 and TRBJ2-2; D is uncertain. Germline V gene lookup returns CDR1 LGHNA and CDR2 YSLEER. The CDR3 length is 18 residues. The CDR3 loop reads CAGSQDSLGFANTGELFF. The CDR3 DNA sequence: TGCGCCGGCAGCCAAGATTCCTTGGGTTTCGCGAATACCGGGGAGCTGTTTTTT.

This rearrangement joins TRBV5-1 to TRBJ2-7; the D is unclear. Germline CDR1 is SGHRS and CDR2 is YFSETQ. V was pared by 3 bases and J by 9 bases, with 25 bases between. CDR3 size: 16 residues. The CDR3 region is CASSSTMSAWKEPQYF. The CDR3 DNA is TGCGCCAGCAGCTCGACCATGTCCGCCTGGAAGGAGCCGCAGTACTTC.

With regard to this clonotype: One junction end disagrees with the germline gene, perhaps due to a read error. The CDR3 sequence: CASSIAKRVDYGQYF. The DNA of the CDR3 is TGTGCCAGCTCGATAGCTAAAAGGGTGGATTACGGGCAGTACTTC. V and J are TRBV2 and TRBJ2-7; unclear D gene. Germline assignment: CDR1 SNHLY and CDR2 FYNNEI. The CDR3 runs to 15 residues.

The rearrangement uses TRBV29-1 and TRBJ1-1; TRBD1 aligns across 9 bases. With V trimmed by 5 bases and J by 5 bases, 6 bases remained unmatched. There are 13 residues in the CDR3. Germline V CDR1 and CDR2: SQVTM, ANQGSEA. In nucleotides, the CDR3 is TGCAGCGTTTACCGGACAGGGGATACTGAAGCTTTCTTT. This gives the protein CSVYRTGDTEAFF.

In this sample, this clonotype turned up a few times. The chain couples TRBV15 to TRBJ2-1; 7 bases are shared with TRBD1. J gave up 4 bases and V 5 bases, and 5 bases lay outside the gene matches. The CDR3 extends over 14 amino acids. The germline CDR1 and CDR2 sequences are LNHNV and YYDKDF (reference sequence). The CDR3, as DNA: TGTGCCACCAGCCACCCGGGACAGTACAATGAGCAGTTCTTC. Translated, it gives CATSHPGQYNEQFF.

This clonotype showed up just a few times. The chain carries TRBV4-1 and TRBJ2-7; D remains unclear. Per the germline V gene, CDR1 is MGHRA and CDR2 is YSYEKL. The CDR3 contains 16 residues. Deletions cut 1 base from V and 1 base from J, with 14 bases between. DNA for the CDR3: TGCGCCAGCAGCCAAGTGCAACCTTTGGGATCCTACGAGCAGTACTTC. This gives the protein CASSQVQPLGSYEQYF.

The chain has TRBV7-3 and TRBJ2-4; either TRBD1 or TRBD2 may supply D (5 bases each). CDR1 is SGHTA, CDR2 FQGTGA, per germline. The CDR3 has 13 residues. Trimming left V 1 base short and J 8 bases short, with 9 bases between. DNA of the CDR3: TGTGCCAGCAGCTTAAAGGGACGGTACATTCAGTACTTC. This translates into CASSLKGRYIQYF.

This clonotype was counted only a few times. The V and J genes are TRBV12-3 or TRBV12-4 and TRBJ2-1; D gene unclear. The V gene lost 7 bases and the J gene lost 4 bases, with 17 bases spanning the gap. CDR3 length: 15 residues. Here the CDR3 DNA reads TGTGCCAGCACCGGGTCCTCGGTAGGGTACAATGAGCAGTTCTTC. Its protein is CASTGSSVGYNEQFF.

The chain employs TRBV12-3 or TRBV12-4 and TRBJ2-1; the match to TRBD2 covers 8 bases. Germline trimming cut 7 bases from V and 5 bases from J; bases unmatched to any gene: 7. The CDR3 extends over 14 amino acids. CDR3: CASNTGTRNNEQFF. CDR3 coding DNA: TGTGCCAGCAACACCGGGACTAGAAACAATGAGCAGTTCTTC.

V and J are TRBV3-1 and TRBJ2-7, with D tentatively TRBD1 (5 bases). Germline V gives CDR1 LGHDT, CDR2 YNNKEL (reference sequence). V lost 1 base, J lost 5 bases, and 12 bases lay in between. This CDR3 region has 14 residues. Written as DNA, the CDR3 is TGTGCCAGCAGCCAAGCAGGGTTGGAAAACGAGCAGTACTTC. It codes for CASSQAGLENEQYF.

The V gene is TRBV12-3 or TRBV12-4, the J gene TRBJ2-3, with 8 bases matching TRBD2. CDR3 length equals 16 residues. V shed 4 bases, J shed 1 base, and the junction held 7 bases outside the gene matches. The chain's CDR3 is CASSYKVSGGTDTQYF. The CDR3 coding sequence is TGTGCCAGCAGTTACAAGGTTAGCGGGGGCACAGATACGCAGTATTTT.

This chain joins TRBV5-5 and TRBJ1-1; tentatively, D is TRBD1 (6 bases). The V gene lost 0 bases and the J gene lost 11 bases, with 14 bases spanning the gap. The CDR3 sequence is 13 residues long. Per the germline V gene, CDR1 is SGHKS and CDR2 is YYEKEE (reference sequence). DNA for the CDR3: TGTGCCAGCAGCTTGGCCCTTTACAGGGAGGCTTTCTTT. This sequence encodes CASSLALYREAFF.

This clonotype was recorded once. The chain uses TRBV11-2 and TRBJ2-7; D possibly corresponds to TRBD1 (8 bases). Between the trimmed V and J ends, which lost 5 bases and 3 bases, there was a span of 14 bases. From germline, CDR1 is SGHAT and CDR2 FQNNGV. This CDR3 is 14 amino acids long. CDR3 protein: CASSDTGGDYEQYF. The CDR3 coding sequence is TGTGCCAGCAGCGATACAGGGGGGGACTACGAGCAGTACTTC.

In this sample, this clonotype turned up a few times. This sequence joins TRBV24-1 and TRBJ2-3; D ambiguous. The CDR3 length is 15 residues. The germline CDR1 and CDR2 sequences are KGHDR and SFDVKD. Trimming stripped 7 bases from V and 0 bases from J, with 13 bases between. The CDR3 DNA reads TGTGCCACCAGACCGACGGATACCAGCACAGATACGCAGTATTTT. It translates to CATRPTDTSTDTQYF.

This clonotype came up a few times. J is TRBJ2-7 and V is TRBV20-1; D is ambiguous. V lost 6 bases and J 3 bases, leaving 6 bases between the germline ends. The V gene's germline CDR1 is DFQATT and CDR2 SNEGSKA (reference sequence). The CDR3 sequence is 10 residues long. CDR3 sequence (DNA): TGCAGTGCCGTCAACTACGAGCAGTACTTC. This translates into CSAVNYEQYF.

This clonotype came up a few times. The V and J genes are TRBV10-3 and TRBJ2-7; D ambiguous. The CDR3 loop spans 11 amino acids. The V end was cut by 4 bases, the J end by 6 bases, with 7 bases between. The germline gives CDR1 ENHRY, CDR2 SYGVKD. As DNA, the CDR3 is TGTGCCATCAGTGGGTCTGGCGAGCAGTACTTC. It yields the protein CAISGSGEQYF.

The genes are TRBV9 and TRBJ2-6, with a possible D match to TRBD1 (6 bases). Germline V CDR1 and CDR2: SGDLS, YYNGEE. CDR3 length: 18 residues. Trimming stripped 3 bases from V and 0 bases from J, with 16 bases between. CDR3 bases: TGTGCCAGCAGCGACTGGGACACTCGAAACTCTGGGGCCAACGTCCTGACTTTC. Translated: CASSDWDTRNSGANVLTF.

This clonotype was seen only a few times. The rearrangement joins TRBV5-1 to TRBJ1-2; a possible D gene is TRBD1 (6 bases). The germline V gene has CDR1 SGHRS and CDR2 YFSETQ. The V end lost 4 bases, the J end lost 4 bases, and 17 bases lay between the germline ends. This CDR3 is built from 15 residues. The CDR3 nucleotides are TGCGCCAGCAGCCCCGAGGGGGTGTCATTCTATGGCTACACCTTC. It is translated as CASSPEGVSFYGYTF.

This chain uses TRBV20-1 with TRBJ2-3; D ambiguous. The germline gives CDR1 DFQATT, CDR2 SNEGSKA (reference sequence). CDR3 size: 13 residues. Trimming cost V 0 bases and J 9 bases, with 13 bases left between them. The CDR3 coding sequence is TGCAGTGCTAGAGATCTCAGCCTAGTCACGCAGTATTTT. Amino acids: CSARDLSLVTQYF.

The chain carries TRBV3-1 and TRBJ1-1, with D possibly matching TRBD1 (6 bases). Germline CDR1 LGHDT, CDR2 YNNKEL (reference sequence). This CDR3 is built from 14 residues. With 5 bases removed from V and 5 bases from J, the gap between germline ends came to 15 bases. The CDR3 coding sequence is TGTGCCAGCAGCTTCGGGCAGGGGTGGACTGAAGCTTTCTTT. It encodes CASSFGQGWTEAFF.

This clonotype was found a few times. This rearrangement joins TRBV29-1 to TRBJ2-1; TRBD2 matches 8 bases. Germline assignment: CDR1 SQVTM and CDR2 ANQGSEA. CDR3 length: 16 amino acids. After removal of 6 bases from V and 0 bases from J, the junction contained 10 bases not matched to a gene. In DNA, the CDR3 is TGCAGCGTCCCGTCCGGCGGGGGGAGCTCCTACAATGAGCAGTTCTTC. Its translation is CSVPSGGGSSYNEQFF.

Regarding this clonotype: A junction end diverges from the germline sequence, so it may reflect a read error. The chain's CDR3 is CVSRLSGTGQQYF. The CDR3 nucleotides read TGTGTCAGCAGACTCTCCGGGACAGGGCAGCAGTACTTC. V gene TRBV12-3 or TRBV12-4 combines with J gene TRBJ2-5; TRBD1 aligns across 9 bases. The CDR3 length is 13 residues.

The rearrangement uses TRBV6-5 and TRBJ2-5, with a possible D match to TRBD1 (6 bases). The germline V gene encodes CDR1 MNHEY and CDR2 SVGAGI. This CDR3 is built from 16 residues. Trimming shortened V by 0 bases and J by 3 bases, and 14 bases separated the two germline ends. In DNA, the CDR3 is TGTGCCAGCAGTTACTCGATTGCTAGGACAGAAGAGACCCAGTACTTC. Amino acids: CASSYSIARTEETQYF.